A single T cell receptor beta chain is shown here with its context. The data belong to a study of blood T cell repertoires in COVID-19. Study in general: PBMCs, B-cell-depleted T cells, or T cells were the source of the cDNA or gDNA that made up the material.

Per the authors' pipeline: Amplification from reference gene primers served as the basis for estimated nucleated cell counts. Data came from immunoSEQ multiplex PCR; TCRdb stores just in-frame clones and leaves some out. That table supplies the V and J calls and clone size; D and trimming were determined from the DNA. The sample holds a few hundred thousand clones, around 78% seen once. The CDR3 runs to 17 residues. The J segment lost 0 bases and the V segment lost 5 bases, leaving 7 bases of the junction unmatched. Looked up from germline, CDR1 is SGHRS and CDR2 is YFSETQ. Sequencing was carried out using peripheral blood. This chain links TRBV5-1 with TRBJ2-1; 11 bases match TRBD2. The TCR originated in a man between 60 and 75 years old who had recovered from COVID-19. The DNA for the CDR3 is TGCGCCAGCAGGCTTACTAGCGGGAGCGGCTCCTACAATGAGCAGTTCTTC. Translating it yields CASRLTSGSGSYNEQFF.